This is a list of T cell receptor beta chains from one sample in a study of cytomegalovirus exposure and HLA in healthy donors. The protocol was immunoSEQ multiplex PCR, while the TCRdb copy is restricted to in-frame clones and leaves out a portion. The sample has around 160,000 clones, just over 70% seen once. Sequenced: PBMCs. The origin of the receptors is a man younger than 35 in good health and CMV-seropositive. The CDR3 runs from the conserved cysteine through the conserved F or W. Fields, in order: clone size, V gene, J gene, D gene, CDR3 DNA, CDR3 protein. A D gene is named only where the DNA matches it firmly. Clone size is not always given. Where it is, it says once, few, many or a class for expanded clones.

clone size: -; V gene: TRBV6-4; J gene: TRBJ2-1; D gene: TRBD2; CDR3 DNA: TGTGCCAGCAGTGACGCCGGGGGGGCCTACAATGAGCAGTTCTTC; CDR3 protein: CASSDAGGAYNEQFF
clone size: -; V gene: TRBV7-2; J gene: TRBJ1-2; D gene: -; CDR3 DNA: TGTGCCAGCAGCCCACAAGCGGGCGGAGGGGCGGCCTATGGCTACACCTTC; CDR3 protein: CASSPQAGGGAAYGYTF
clone size: -; V gene: TRBV4-1; J gene: TRBJ1-4; D gene: -; CDR3 DNA: TGCGCCAGCAGCCCCCATCCAACTAATGAAAAACTGTTTTTT; CDR3 protein: CASSPHPTNEKLFF
clone size: -; V gene: TRBV5-1; J gene: TRBJ1-3; D gene: -; CDR3 DNA: TGCGCCAGCAGCGCCGAGGTACAGGGCTCTGGAAACACCATATATTTT; CDR3 protein: CASSAEVQGSGNTIYF
clone size: -; V gene: TRBV30; J gene: TRBJ1-4; D gene: TRBD1; CDR3 DNA: TGTGCCTGGCACAGGGGGCTCGATGAAAAACTGTTTTTT; CDR3 protein: CAWHRGLDEKLFF
clone size: few; V gene: TRBV9; J gene: TRBJ1-2; D gene: -; CDR3 DNA: TGTGCCAGCAGCGCCCAACCACAGGGAGTAGGCTATGGCTACACCTTC; CDR3 protein: CASSAQPQGVGYGYTF
clone size: -; V gene: TRBV9; J gene: TRBJ1-2; D gene: TRBD1; CDR3 DNA: TGTGCCAGCAGCGTAGGACCCCAGACAGGGTCCTATGGCTACACCTTC; CDR3 protein: CASSVGPQTGSYGYTF
clone size: -; V gene: TRBV30; J gene: TRBJ2-3; D gene: -; CDR3 DNA: TGTGCCTGGAGTGCGAGCGGGACACCAACAGATACGCAGTATTTT; CDR3 protein: CAWSASGTPTDTQYF
clone size: -; V gene: TRBV11-3; J gene: TRBJ2-3; D gene: TRBD1; CDR3 DNA: TGTGCCAGCAGCAGGGGGCTCATAAGCACAGATACGCAGTATTTT; CDR3 protein: CASSRGLISTDTQYF
clone size: few; V gene: TRBV7-2; J gene: TRBJ1-1; D gene: -; CDR3 DNA: TGTGCCAGCCGACGGGAAGCGAACACTGAAGCTTTCTTT; CDR3 protein: CASRREANTEAFF
clone size: -; V gene: TRBV28; J gene: TRBJ2-6; D gene: -; CDR3 DNA: TGTGCCAGCAGTGGGGGCCCCCGGCTCTCTGGGGCCAACGTCCTGACTTTC; CDR3 protein: CASSGGPRLSGANVLTF
clone size: -; V gene: TRBV6-1; J gene: TRBJ2-2; D gene: TRBD2; CDR3 DNA: TGTGCCAGCAGTGGACTAGCCGCCCCCAACACCGGGGAGCTGTTTTTT; CDR3 protein: CASSGLAAPNTGELFF
clone size: -; V gene: TRBV4-1; J gene: TRBJ1-5; D gene: TRBD1; CDR3 DNA: TGCGCCAGCAGCCAAGGCCCTCACTCGGAGACAGGGGAATGGCCCCAGCATTTT; CDR3 protein: CASSQGPHSETGEWPQHF
clone size: -; V gene: TRBV2; J gene: TRBJ2-1; D gene: -; CDR3 DNA: TGTGCCAGCAGTGATACCCGGTACAATGAGCAGTTCTTC; CDR3 protein: CASSDTRYNEQFF
clone size: -; V gene: TRBV6-5; J gene: TRBJ1-1; D gene: -; CDR3 DNA: TGTGCCAGCAGTGCCCGGGGGGGAAGCACTGAAGCTTTCTTT; CDR3 protein: CASSARGGSTEAFF
clone size: -; V gene: TRBV6-1; J gene: TRBJ2-5; D gene: -; CDR3 DNA: TGTGCCAGCAGTGAATCGTCGGAGACCCAGTACTTC; CDR3 protein: CASSESSETQYF
clone size: -; V gene: TRBV4-1; J gene: TRBJ2-2; D gene: -; CDR3 DNA: TGCGCCAGCAGCCGGCAAGGACAGCGCAACACCGGGGAGCTGTTTTTT; CDR3 protein: CASSRQGQRNTGELFF
clone size: once; V gene: TRBV10-3; J gene: TRBJ2-1; D gene: -; CDR3 DNA: TGTGCCATCAGTGACGAGACTAGGAATGAGCAGTTCTTC; CDR3 protein: CAISDETRNEQFF
clone size: -; V gene: TRBV11-3; J gene: TRBJ1-2; D gene: -; CDR3 DNA: TGTGCCAGCAGCTCGAGGGGGGGGGATGGCTACACCTTC; CDR3 protein: CASSSRGGDGYTF
clone size: -; V gene: TRBV30; J gene: TRBJ2-3; D gene: TRBD1; CDR3 DNA: TGTGCCTGGAGTGTATGGAAACAGGGGGCTAGCACAGATACGCAGTATTTT; CDR3 protein: CAWSVWKQGASTDTQYF
clone size: few; V gene: TRBV11-3; J gene: TRBJ1-1; D gene: -; CDR3 DNA: TGTGCCAGCAGCGGCGGGAGGGCTGAAGCTTTCTTT; CDR3 protein: CASSGGRAEAFF
clone size: -; V gene: TRBV29-1; J gene: TRBJ1-3; D gene: TRBD1; CDR3 DNA: TGCAGCGTCCGTAAGGACAGGGTAAATGGAAACACCATATATTTT; CDR3 protein: CSVRKDRVNGNTIYF
clone size: -; V gene: TRBV21-1; J gene: TRBJ1-1; D gene: -; CDR3 DNA: TGTGCCAGCAGCATTCCCCAACAGGGTCAGGCGAACACTGAAGCTTTCTTT; CDR3 protein: CASSIPQQGQANTEAFF
clone size: -; V gene: TRBV19; J gene: TRBJ1-5; D gene: TRBD1; CDR3 DNA: TGTGCCAGTAGTCTATGGACAGGGGGCTTCGGCCAGCCCCAGCATTTT; CDR3 protein: CASSLWTGGFGQPQHF
clone size: few; V gene: TRBV5-6; J gene: TRBJ1-2; D gene: TRBD1; CDR3 DNA: TGTGCCAGCAGCTCCCGAGGACAGGGGGCGACAGGCTATGGCTACACCTTC; CDR3 protein: CASSSRGQGATGYGYTF
clone size: -; V gene: TRBV5-1; J gene: TRBJ1-2; D gene: TRBD1; CDR3 DNA: TGCGCCAGCAGCGAGTCGCGGACAGGGAGCTATGGCTACACCTTC; CDR3 protein: CASSESRTGSYGYTF
clone size: -; V gene: TRBV5-1; J gene: TRBJ1-1; D gene: -; CDR3 DNA: TGCGCCAGCAGCTTGGCAACGGTTTTAGCGACTGAAGCTTTCTTT; CDR3 protein: CASSLATVLATEAFF
clone size: -; V gene: TRBV29-1; J gene: TRBJ1-5; D gene: -; CDR3 DNA: TGCAGCGTTGTCACTTCTGGGCAGGTCGATCAGCCCCAGCATTTT; CDR3 protein: CSVVTSGQVDQPQHF
clone size: -; V gene: TRBV7-9; J gene: TRBJ1-1; D gene: -; CDR3 DNA: TGTGCCAGCAGCCCCGCCGGGGGGCAGGGCACTGAAGCTTTCTTT; CDR3 protein: CASSPAGGQGTEAFF
clone size: once; V gene: TRBV19; J gene: TRBJ1-1; D gene: -; CDR3 DNA: TGTGCCAGTAGTATTTGGCCGATGAACACTGAAGCTTTCTTT; CDR3 protein: CASSIWPMNTEAFF
clone size: -; V gene: TRBV10-3; J gene: TRBJ1-2; D gene: TRBD1; CDR3 DNA: TGTGCCACTGCGGACAGGGGGCGCCGGGATGAATATGGCTACACCTTC; CDR3 protein: CATADRGRRDEYGYTF
clone size: -; V gene: TRBV27; J gene: TRBJ1-5; D gene: -; CDR3 DNA: TGTGCCAGCAGTTTAGTCAGGGGCAATCAGCCCCAGCATTTT; CDR3 protein: CASSLVRGNQPQHF
clone size: -; V gene: TRBV7-9; J gene: TRBJ1-2; D gene: -; CDR3 DNA: TGTGCCAGCAGCTTAGCAGTTGGGACGGGGGATGGCTACACCTTC; CDR3 protein: CASSLAVGTGDGYTF
clone size: -; V gene: TRBV19; J gene: TRBJ2-2; D gene: TRBD1; CDR3 DNA: TGTGCCAGTAGTATACCGGGACAGGTACTTAACGGGGAGCTGTTTTTT; CDR3 protein: CASSIPGQVLNGELFF
clone size: -; V gene: TRBV7-9; J gene: TRBJ1-3; D gene: -; CDR3 DNA: TGTGCCAGCAGCTCTGGAGGGCAGTCGTACACCATATATTTT; CDR3 protein: CASSSGGQSYTIYF
clone size: -; V gene: TRBV7-2; J gene: TRBJ1-3; D gene: -; CDR3 DNA: TGTGCCAGCAGCTTAGACAGGCCGAAGGGAGGAAACACCATATATTTT; CDR3 protein: CASSLDRPKGGNTIYF
clone size: -; V gene: TRBV5-1; J gene: TRBJ1-1; D gene: -; CDR3 DNA: TGCGCCAGCAGCTCGAAACAGGGATGGGACACTGAAGCTTTCTTT; CDR3 protein: CASSSKQGWDTEAFF
clone size: once; V gene: TRBV7-2; J gene: TRBJ1-5; D gene: -; CDR3 DNA: TGTGCCAGCAGCTTAGAGAGAAATCAGCCCCAGCATTTT; CDR3 protein: CASSLERNQPQHF
clone size: -; V gene: TRBV7-2; J gene: TRBJ1-1; D gene: -; CDR3 DNA: TGTGCCAGCAGCCTCCTCATCGGGCAGGGCACTGAAGCTTTCTTT; CDR3 protein: CASSLLIGQGTEAFF
clone size: few; V gene: TRBV5-4; J gene: TRBJ2-1; D gene: -; CDR3 DNA: TGTGCCAGCAGCTCCTCCGGGACAAACAATGAGCAGTTCTTC; CDR3 protein: CASSSSGTNNEQFF
clone size: -; V gene: TRBV7-2; J gene: TRBJ1-2; D gene: -; CDR3 DNA: TGTGCCAGCAGCTTAGATGAGGGAGAGATCTCCTATGGCTACACCTTC; CDR3 protein: CASSLDEGEISYGYTF
clone size: -; V gene: TRBV6-1; J gene: TRBJ1-1; D gene: -; CDR3 DNA: TGTGCCAGCAGTGAAGGTCAGGGTGTGAGAGGTGAAGCTTTCTTT; CDR3 protein: CASSEGQGVRGEAFF
clone size: few; V gene: TRBV9; J gene: TRBJ2-1; D gene: -; CDR3 DNA: TGTGCCAGCAGCGAGTCAGACTACAATGAGCAGTTCTTC; CDR3 protein: CASSESDYNEQFF
clone size: -; V gene: TRBV5-1; J gene: TRBJ1-1; D gene: TRBD1; CDR3 DNA: TGCGCCAGCAGCACCACAGGGGGCTGGGACACTGAAGCTTTCTTT; CDR3 protein: CASSTTGGWDTEAFF
clone size: -; V gene: TRBV7-8; J gene: TRBJ2-2; D gene: TRBD2; CDR3 DNA: TGTGCCAGCAGCTTAGGGAGCGGGGGAAACACCGGGGAGCTGTTTTTT; CDR3 protein: CASSLGSGGNTGELFF
clone size: -; V gene: TRBV30; J gene: TRBJ2-2; D gene: -; CDR3 DNA: TGTGCCTGGAGTGTATCGAGAGGCGGGCCGGCCGGGGAGCTGTTTTTT; CDR3 protein: CAWSVSRGGPAGELFF
clone size: -; V gene: TRBV11-2; J gene: TRBJ2-6; D gene: -; CDR3 DNA: TGTGCCAGCAGCTTAGATCCGGGATCTTCTGGGGCCAACGTCCTGACTTTC; CDR3 protein: CASSLDPGSSGANVLTF
clone size: -; V gene: TRBV11-2; J gene: TRBJ1-4; D gene: TRBD1; CDR3 DNA: TGTGCCAGCAGCTTAGCGCCAGGGGGGAAGGAAAAACTGTTTTTT; CDR3 protein: CASSLAPGGKEKLFF
clone size: -; V gene: TRBV6-1; J gene: TRBJ1-3; D gene: -; CDR3 DNA: TGTGCCAGCAGTGAAGCGCTGAGTAGCTCTGGAAACACCATATATTTT; CDR3 protein: CASSEALSSSGNTIYF
clone size: once; V gene: TRBV27; J gene: TRBJ1-5; D gene: TRBD1; CDR3 DNA: TGTGCCAGCACTCTCTTCCCGGACAGGGGGCATCAGCCCCAGCATTTT; CDR3 protein: CASTLFPDRGHQPQHF
clone size: -; V gene: TRBV4-1; J gene: TRBJ1-1; D gene: TRBD1; CDR3 DNA: TGCGCCAGCAGCCAAGATGGGGTGCGGGACAGGCAGAACACTGAAGCTTTCTTT; CDR3 protein: CASSQDGVRDRQNTEAFF
clone size: -; V gene: TRBV7-9; J gene: TRBJ2-1; D gene: TRBD2; CDR3 DNA: TGTGCCAGCAGCTCCCCGGGTCAGCGGGGCCTCAATGAGCAGTTCTTC; CDR3 protein: CASSSPGQRGLNEQFF